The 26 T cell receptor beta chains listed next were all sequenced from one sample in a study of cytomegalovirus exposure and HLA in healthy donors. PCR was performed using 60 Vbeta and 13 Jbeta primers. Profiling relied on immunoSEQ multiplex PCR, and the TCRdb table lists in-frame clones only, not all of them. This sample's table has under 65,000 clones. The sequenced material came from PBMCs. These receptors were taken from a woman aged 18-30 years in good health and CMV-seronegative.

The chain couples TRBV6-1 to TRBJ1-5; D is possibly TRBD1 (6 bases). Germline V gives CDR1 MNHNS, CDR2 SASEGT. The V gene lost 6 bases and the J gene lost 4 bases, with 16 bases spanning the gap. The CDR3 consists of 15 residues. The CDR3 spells CASRSTRGANQPQHF. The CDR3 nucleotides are TGTGCCAGCAGATCTACCAGGGGCGCTAATCAGCCCCAGCATTTT.

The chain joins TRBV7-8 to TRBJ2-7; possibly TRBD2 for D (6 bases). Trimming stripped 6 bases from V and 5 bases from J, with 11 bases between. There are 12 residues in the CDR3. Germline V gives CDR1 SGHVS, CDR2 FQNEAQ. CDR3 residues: CASRGGTHEQYF. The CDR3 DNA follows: TGTGCCAGCAGGGGGGGTACCCACGAGCAGTACTTC.

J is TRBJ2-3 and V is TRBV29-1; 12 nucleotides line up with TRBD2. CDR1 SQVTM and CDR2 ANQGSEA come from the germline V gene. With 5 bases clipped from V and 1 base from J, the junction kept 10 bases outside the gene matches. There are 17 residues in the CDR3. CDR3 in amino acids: CSVLGTSGRRGTDTQYF. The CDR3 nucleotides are TGCAGCGTTCTCGGCACTAGCGGGAGGAGGGGCACAGATACGCAGTATTTT.

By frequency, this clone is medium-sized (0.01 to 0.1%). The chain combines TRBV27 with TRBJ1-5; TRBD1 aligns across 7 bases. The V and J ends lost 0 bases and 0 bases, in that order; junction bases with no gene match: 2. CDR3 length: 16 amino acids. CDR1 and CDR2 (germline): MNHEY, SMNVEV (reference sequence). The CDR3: CASSLSTGYSNQPQHF. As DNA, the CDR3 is TGTGCCAGCAGTTTATCGACAGGGTATAGCAATCAGCCCCAGCATTTT.

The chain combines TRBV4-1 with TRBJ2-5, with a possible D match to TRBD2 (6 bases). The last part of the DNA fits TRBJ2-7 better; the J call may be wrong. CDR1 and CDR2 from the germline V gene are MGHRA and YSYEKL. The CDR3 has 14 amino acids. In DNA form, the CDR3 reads TGCGCCAGCAGCTCAGGGACTGGAAGCTACGAGCAGTACTTC. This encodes CASSSGTGSYEQYF.

CDR3 protein: CASSPGQLRNTIYF. The CDR3 region has the DNA TGCGCCAGCAGCCCCGGACAGCTTCGAAACACCATATATTTT. The gene calls are TRBV5-1 and TRBJ1-3; D perhaps matches TRBD1 (6 bases). V was clipped by 4 bases and J by 5 bases, with 13 bases between them. Germline values: CDR1 SGHRS, CDR2 YFSETQ. The CDR3 contains 14 residues.

The CDR3 DNA reads as TGCGCCAGCACGCTTGTTGGACAGCAAGATACGCAGTATTTT. Translated, it gives CASTLVGQQDTQYF. The chain has TRBV5-1 and TRBJ2-3; TRBD1 might be the D (6 bases). Germline-derived CDR1 and CDR2 are SGHRS and YFSETQ. The CDR3 contains 14 residues. V shed 6 bases and J shed 5 bases, with 16 bases lying between them.

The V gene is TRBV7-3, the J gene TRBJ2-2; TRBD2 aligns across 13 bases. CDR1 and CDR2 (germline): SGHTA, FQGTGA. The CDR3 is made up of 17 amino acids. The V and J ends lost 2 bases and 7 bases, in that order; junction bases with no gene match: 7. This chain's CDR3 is CASSLLPGLAGLGELFF. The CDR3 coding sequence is TGTGCCAGCAGCTTATTGCCGGGACTAGCGGGACTCGGGGAGCTGTTTTTT.

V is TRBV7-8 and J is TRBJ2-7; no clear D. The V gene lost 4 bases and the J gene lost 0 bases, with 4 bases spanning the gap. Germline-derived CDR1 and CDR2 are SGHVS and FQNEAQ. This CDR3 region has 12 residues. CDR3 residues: CASSYSSYEQYF. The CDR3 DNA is TGTGCCAGCAGCTACAGCTCCTACGAGCAGTACTTC.

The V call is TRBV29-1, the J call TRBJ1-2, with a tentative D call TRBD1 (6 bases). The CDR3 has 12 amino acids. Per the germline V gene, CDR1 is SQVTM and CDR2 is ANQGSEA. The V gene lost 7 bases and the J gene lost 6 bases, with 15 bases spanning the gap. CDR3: CSALLDSDGYTF. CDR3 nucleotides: TGCAGCGCCTTACTGGACAGCGATGGCTACACCTTC.

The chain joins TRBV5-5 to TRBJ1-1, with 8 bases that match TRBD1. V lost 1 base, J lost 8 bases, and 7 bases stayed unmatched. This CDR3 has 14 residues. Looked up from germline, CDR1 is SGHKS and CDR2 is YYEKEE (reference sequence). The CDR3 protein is CASSLSGGLAEAFF. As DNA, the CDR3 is TGTGCCAGCAGCTTGTCAGGGGGCCTGGCCGAAGCTTTCTTT.

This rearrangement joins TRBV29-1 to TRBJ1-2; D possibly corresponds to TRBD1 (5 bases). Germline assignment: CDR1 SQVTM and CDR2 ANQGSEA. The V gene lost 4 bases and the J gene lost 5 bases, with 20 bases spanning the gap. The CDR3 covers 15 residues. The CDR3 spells CSVVHPGTADYGYTF. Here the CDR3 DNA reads TGCAGCGTTGTTCATCCGGGGACTGCTGATTATGGCTACACCTTC.

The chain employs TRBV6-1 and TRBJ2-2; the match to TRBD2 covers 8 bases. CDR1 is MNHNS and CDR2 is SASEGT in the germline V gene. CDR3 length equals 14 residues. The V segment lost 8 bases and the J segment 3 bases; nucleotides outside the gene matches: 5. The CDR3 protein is CASSGGADTGELFF. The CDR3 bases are TGTGCCAGCTCGGGGGGGGCGGACACCGGGGAGCTGTTTTTT.

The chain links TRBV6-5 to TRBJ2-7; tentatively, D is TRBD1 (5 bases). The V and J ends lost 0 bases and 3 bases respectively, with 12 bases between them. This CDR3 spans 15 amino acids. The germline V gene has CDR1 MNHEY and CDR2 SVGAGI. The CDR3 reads CASSYSRDSLYEQYF. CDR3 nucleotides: TGTGCCAGCAGTTACTCGCGCGACAGCCTCTACGAGCAGTACTTC.

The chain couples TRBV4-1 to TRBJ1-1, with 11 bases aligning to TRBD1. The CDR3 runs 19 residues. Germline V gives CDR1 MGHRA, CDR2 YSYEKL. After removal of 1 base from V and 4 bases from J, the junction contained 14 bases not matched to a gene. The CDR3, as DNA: TGCGCCAGCAGCCAAGCCCCCTTCCCTGGACAGGGGGCTGTCACTGAAGCTTTCTTT. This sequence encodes CASSQAPFPGQGAVTEAFF.

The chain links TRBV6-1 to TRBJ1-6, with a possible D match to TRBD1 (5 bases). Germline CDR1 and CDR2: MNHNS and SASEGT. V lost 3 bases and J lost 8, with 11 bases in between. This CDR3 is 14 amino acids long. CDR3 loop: CASSETRGDSPLHF. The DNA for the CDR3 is TGTGCCAGCAGTGAGACTAGGGGAGATTCACCCCTCCACTTT.

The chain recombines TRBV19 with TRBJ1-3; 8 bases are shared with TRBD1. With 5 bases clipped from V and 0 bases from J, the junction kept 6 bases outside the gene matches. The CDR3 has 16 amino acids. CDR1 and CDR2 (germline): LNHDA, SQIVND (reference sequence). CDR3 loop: CASSDPGGPSGNTIYF. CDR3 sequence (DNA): TGTGCCAGTAGTGACCCAGGGGGCCCCTCTGGAAACACCATATATTTT. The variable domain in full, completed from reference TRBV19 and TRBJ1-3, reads DGGITQSPKYLFRKEGQNVTLSCEQNLNHDAMYWYRQDPGQGLRLIYYSQIVNDFQKGDIAEGYSVSREKKESFPLTVTSAQKNPTAFYLCASSDPGGPSGNTIYFGEGSWLTVV.

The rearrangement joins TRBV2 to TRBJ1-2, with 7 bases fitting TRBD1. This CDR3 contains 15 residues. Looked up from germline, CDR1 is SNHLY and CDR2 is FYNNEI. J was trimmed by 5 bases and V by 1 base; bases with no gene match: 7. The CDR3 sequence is CASSEVGGGLYGYTF. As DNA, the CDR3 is TGTGCCAGCAGTGAAGTAGGAGGGGGCCTGTATGGCTACACCTTC.

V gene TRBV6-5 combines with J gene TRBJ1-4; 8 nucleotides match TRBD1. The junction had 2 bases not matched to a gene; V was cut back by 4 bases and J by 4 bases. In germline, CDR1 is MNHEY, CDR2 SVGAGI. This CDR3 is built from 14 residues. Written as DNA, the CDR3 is TGTGCCAGCAGTTGGACAGGGAATAATGAAAAACTGTTTTTT. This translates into CASSWTGNNEKLFF.

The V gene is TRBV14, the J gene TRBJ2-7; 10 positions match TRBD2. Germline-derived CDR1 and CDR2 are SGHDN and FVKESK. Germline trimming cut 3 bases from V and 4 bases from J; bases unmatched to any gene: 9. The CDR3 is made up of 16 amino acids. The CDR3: CASSHQLAGSLYEQYF. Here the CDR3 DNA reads TGTGCCAGCAGCCATCAACTAGCGGGGAGTCTATACGAGCAGTACTTC.

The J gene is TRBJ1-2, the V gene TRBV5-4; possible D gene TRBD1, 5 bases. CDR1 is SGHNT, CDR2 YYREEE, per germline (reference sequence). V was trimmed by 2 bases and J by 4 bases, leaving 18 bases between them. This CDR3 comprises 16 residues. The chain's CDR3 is CASSFGRVSSPYGYTF. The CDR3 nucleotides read TGTGCCAGCAGCTTTGGCAGGGTTTCGTCCCCCTATGGCTACACCTTC.

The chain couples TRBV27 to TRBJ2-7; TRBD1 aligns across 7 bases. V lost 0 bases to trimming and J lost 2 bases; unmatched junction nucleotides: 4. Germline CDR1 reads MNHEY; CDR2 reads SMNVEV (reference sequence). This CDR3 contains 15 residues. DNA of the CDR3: TGTGCCAGCAGTTTATCGATCACAGGGGCCTACGAGCAGTACTTC. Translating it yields CASSLSITGAYEQYF.

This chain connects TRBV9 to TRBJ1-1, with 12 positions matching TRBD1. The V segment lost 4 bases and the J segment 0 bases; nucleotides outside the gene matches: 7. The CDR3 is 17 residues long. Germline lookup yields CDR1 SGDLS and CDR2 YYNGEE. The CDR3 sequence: CASSPGTGGRLNTEAFF. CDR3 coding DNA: TGTGCCAGCAGCCCCGGGACAGGGGGCCGCTTGAACACTGAAGCTTTCTTT.

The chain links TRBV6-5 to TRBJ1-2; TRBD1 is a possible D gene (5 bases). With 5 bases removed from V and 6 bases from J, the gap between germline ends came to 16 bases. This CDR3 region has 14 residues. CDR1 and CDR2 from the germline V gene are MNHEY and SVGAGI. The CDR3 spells CASSTPGRVNGYTF. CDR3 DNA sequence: TGTGCCAGCAGTACGCCGGGCAGGGTCAATGGCTACACCTTC.

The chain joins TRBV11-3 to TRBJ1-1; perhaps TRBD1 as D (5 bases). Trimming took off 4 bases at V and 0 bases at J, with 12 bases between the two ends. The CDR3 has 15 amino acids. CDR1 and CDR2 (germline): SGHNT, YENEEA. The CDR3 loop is CASSSWGPMNTEAFF. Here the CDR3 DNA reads TGTGCCAGCAGCTCCTGGGGCCCCATGAACACTGAAGCTTTCTTT.

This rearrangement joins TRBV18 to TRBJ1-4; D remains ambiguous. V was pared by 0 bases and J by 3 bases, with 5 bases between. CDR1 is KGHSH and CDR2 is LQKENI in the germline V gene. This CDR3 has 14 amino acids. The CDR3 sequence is CASSPPGPNEKLFF. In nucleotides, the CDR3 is TGTGCCAGCTCACCACCGGGCCCTAATGAAAAACTGTTTTTT.